This entry concerns a single T cell receptor beta chain. Antigen specificity is unknown. An end of the junction does not agree with germline; a read error may underlie this. The data stem from a study of CD8 T cells in ankylosing spondylitis. Study outcomes and limitations: Typical of ankylosing spondylitis blood, it appeared, was a TCR beta motif of seven to nine highly homologous variants.

Germline CDR1 reads SGHRS; CDR2 reads YFSETQ. The CDR3 sequence is 16 residues long. Preparation of TCR beta libraries was done by quantitative 5'-RACE with molecular barcodes. TCRdb analysed the 5' RACE reads with MiXCR anew, one entry per CDR3 protein. The sample has more than 300,000 distinct CDR3 sequences, 8% seen once. The sequencing input was blood, either unsorted or a sorted T cell fraction (not recorded which). The clonotype originates from a male donor with ankylosing spondylitis. V is TRBV5-1 and J is TRBJ2-1; 7 positions agree with TRBD2. The CDR3 loop is CASSLVGGSSYNVQFF. As DNA, the CDR3 is TGCGCCAGCAGCCTCGTCGGCGGGAGCTCCTACAATGTGCAGTTCTTC. The full variable domain, with the rest looked up from reference TRBV5-1 and TRBJ2-1, is KAGVTQTPRYLIKTRGQQVTLSCSPISGHRSVSWYQQTPGQGLQFLFEYFSETQRNKGNFPGRFSGRQFSNSRSEMNVSTLELGDSALYLCASSLVGGSSYNVQFFGPGTRLTVL.